The clone carrying this TCR beta chain was seen a single time. Its antigen is still unknown. The use of a sample-barcoded 5' primer and a J-beta primer mix characterized a second PCR of about 6 to 11 cycles. TCRdb used MiXCR to reprocess the 5' RACE reads, holding one entry per CDR3 protein. The sample shows approximately 830,000 distinct CDR3 sequences, roughly 60% of them seen only once. Looked up from germline, CDR1 is SGHKS and CDR2 is YYEKEE (reference sequence). The CDR3 is 13 amino acids. Between the trimmed V and J ends, which lost 4 bases and 13 bases, there was a span of 18 bases. The record originates from a study of blood T cells in healthy people across ages. Study observations and caveats: Unsorted PBMCs blocked a conclusive comparison of naive and antigen-experienced cells. Both higher diversity and more naive CD4+ cells marked long-lived donors when set against aged donors.

What was sequenced was blood. J is TRBJ2-4 and V is TRBV5-5; unclear D gene. The sequence came from a man aged 30-40 years in good health. This CDR3 is CASSVGPHNEQYF. CDR3 DNA: TGTGCCAGCAGCGTGGGTCCGCACAATGAGCAGTACTTC.